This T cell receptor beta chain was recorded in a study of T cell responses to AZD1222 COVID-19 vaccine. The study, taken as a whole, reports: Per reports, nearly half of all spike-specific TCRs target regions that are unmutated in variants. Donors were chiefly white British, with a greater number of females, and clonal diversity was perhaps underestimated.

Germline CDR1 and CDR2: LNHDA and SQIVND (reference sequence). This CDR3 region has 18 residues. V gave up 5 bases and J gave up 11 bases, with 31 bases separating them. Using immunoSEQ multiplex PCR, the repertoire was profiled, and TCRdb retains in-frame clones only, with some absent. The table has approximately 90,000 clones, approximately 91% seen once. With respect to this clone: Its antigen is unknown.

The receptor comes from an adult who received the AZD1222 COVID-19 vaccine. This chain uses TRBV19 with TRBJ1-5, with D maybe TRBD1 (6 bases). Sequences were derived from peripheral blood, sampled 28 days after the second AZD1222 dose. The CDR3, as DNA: TGTGCCAGTAGTGTAATTAACAGGGCCCCCCTTTCGAAATCGGCCCAGCATTTT. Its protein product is CASSVINRAPLSKSAQHF.